This TCR beta chain appears in the sequencing data of a study of T cells after somatic rescue of genetic block. Between the trimmed V and J ends, which lost 8 bases and 2 bases, there was a span of 19 bases. Germline V gene lookup returns CDR1 MNHEY and CDR2 SMNVEV (reference sequence). The CDR3 is made up of 15 amino acids. This table comes from immunoSEQ multiplex PCR, and its TCRdb copy is limited to in-frame clones, with some not included. The table lists 70,000 to 95,000 clones, just under 90% of them singletons. This receptor was taken from a woman aged 18-29 years. Sequenced: peripheral blood mononuclear cells (PBMCs). The rearrangement links TRBV27 to TRBJ2-7; perhaps TRBD1 as D (6 bases). As DNA, the CDR3 is TGTGCCAGCGGCCCATTTGCGCAGGGGCCCTACGAGCAGTACTTC. Translation gives CASGPFAQGPYEQYF.